This T cell receptor (beta chain) was profiled in a study of human thymus T cells. Having corrective surgery for congenital heart defects, healthy Finnish infants were the ones who donated. During surgery, about 0.45-1 mL peripheral blood was drawn from four of eight donors. Data came from immunoSEQ multiplex PCR; TCRdb stores just in-frame clones and leaves some out. This table holds tens of thousands of clones, approximately 93% found once. Trimming took off 4 bases at V and 2 bases at J, with 12 bases between the two ends. The germline gives CDR1 SGDLS, CDR2 YYNGEE. The CDR3 length is 15 residues. This clone was seen once.

The sample consisted of blood. The chain combines TRBV9 with TRBJ1-4, with D perhaps TRBD1 (5 bases). The TCR sequence derives from a boy in the first two years of life with a congenital heart defect but otherwise immunologically healthy. Written as DNA, the CDR3 is TGTGCCAGCAGCACCCGGGGCGCGACTAATGAAAAACTGTTTTTT. This codes for CASSTRGATNEKLFF.